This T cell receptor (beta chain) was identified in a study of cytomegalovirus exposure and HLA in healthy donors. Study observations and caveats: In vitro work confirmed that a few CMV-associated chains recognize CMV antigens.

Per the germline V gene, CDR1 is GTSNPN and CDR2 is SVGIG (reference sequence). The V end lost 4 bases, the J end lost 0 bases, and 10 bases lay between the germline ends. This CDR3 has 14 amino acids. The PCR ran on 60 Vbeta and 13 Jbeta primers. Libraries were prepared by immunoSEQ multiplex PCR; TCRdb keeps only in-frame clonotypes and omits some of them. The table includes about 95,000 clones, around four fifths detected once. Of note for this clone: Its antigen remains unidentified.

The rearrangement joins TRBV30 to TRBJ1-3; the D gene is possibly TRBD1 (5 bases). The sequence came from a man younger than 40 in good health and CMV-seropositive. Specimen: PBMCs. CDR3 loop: CAWNPGHSGNTIYF. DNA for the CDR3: TGTGCCTGGAACCCAGGGCACTCTGGAAACACCATATATTTT.